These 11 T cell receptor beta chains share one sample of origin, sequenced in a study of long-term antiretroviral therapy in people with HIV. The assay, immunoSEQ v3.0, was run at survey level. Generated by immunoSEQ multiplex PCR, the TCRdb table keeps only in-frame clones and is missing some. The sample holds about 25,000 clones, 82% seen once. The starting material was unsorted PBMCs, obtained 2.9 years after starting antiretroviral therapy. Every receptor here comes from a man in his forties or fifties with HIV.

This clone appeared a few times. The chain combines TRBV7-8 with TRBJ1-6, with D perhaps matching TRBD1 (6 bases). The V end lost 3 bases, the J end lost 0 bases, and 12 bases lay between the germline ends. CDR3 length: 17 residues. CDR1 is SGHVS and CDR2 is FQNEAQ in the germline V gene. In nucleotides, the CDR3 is TGTGCCAGCAGCTTTCCGACAGGATCCTCCTATAATTCACCCCTCCACTTT. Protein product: CASSFPTGSSYNSPLHF.

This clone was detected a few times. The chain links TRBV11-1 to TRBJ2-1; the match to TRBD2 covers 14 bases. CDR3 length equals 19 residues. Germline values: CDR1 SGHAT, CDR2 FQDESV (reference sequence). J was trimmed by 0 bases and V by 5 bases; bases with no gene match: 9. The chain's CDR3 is CASSMGLAGVTSSYNEQFF. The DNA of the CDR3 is TGTGCCAGCAGCATGGGACTAGCGGGGGTAACAAGCTCCTACAATGAGCAGTTCTTC.

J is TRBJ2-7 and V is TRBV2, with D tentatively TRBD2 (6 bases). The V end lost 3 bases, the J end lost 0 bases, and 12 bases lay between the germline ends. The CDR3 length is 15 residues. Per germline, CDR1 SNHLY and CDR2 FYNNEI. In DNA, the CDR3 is TGTGCCAGCAGTGAGGGACTCCTTAGCTCCTACGAGCAGTACTTC. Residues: CASSEGLLSSYEQYF.

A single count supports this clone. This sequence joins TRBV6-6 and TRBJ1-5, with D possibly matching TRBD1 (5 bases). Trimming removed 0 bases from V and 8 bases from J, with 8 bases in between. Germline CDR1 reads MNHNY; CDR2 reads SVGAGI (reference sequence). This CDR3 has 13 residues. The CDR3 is CASSYSGVEPQHF. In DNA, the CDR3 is TGTGCCAGCAGTTACTCAGGGGTAGAGCCCCAGCATTTT.

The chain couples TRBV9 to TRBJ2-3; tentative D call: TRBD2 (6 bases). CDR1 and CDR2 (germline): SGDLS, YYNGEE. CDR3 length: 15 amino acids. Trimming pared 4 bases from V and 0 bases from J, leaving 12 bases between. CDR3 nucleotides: TGTGCCAGCAGCCCCCCAGGGACTAGCACAGATACGCAGTATTTT. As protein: CASSPPGTSTDTQYF.

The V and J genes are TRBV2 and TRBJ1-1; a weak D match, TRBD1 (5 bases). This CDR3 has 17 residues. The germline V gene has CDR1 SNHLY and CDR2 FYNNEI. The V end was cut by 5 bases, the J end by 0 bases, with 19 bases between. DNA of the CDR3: TGTGCCAGCAGTTTCGGACAAAGTTCTTCCTTGAACACTGAAGCTTTCTTT. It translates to CASSFGQSSSLNTEAFF. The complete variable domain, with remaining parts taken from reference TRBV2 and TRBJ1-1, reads EPEVTQTPSHQVTQMGQEVILRCVPISNHLYFYWYRQILGQKVEFLVSFYNNEISEKSEIFDDQFSVERPDGSNFTLKIRSTKLEDSAMYFCASSFGQSSSLNTEAFFGQGTRLTVV.

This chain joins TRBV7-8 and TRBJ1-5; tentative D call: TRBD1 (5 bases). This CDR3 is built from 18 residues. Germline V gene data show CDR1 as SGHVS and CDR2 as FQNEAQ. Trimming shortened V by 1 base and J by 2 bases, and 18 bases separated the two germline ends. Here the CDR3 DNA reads TGTGCCAGCAGCTTAGGGGGCTCGAGAGCGAGAGGCAATCAGCCCCAGCATTTT. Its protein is CASSLGGSRARGNQPQHF.

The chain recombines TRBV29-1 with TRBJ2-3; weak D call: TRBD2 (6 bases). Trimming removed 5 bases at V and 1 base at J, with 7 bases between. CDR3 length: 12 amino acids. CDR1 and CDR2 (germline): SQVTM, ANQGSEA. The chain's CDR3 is CSVTGGTDTQYF. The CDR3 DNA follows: TGCAGCGTTACGGGGGGCACAGATACGCAGTATTTT.

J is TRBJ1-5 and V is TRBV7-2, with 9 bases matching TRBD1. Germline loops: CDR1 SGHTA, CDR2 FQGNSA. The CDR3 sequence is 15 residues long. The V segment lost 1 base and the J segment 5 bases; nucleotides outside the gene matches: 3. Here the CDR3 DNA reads TGTGCCAGCAGCTTAGGGGACAGGGCCGATCAGCCCCAGCATTTT. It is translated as CASSLGDRADQPQHF. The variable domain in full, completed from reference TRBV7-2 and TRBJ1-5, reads GAGVSQSPSNKVTEKGKDVELRCDPISGHTALYWYRQSLGQGLEFLIYFQGNSAPDKSGLPSDRFSAERTGGSVSTLTIQRTQQEDSAVYLCASSLGDRADQPQHFGDGTRLSIL.

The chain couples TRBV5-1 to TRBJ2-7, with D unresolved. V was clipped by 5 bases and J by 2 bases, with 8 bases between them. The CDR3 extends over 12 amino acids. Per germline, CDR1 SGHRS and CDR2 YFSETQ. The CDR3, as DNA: TGCGCCAGCAGAGAACAGACCTACGAGCAGTACTTC. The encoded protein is CASREQTYEQYF.

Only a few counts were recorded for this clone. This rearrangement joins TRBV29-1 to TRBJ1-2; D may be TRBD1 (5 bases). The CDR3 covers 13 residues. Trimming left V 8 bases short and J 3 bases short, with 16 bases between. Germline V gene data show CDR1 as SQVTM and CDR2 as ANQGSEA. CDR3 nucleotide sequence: TGCAGCTCCCGAGGGGTTAAGGACTATGGCTACACCTTC. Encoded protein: CSSRGVKDYGYTF.